The rows below give T cell receptor beta chains drawn from one sample of a study of blood T cell repertoires in COVID-19. The table came from immunoSEQ multiplex PCR; TCRdb's copy has only in-frame clones and leaves some out. Altogether more than 65,000 clones are present, around 90% being singletons, with the ten largest covering roughly 5.4%. What was sequenced was peripheral blood. The receptors were gathered from a man in his 60s with acute or convalescent COVID-19. CDR3s include the opening cysteine and the closing phenylalanine or tryptophan. D genes are given only for firm matches. Where a row states a size, it is once, few, many or the class of an expanded clone; other rows omit it.

16	TRBJ1-6	TRBV9	.	TRBD1	CASSGTGAGYNSPLHF	TGTGCCAGCAGCGGGACAGGGGCCGGCTATAATTCACCCCTCCACTTT
13	TRBJ2-7	TRBV27	.	.	CASSSGISYEQYF	TGTGCCAGCAGTTCGGGGATCTCCTACGAGCAGTACTTC
16	TRBJ2-5	TRBV7-7	once	TRBD2	CASSLGGPSGGETQYF	TGTGCTAGCAGCTTAGGGGGGCCTAGCGGGGGAGAGACCCAGTACTTC
17	TRBJ2-3	TRBV4-3	.	TRBD2	CASSQGPGLAGGDTQYF	TGCGCCAGCAGCCAAGGACCGGGACTAGCGGGGGGAGATACGCAGTATTTT
13	TRBJ1-2	TRBV6-1	.	TRBD1	CASGDRARDGYTF	TGTGCCAGCGGTGACAGGGCTAGGGATGGCTACACCTTC
14	TRBJ1-1	TRBV21-1	once	.	CASSPGQGRAEAFF	TGTGCCAGCAGCCCGGGACAGGGAAGAGCTGAAGCTTTCTTT
18	TRBJ1-1	TRBV24-1	.	TRBD1	CATSESPGQGAALTEAFF	TGTGCCACCAGTGAGTCTCCGGGACAGGGGGCGGCCTTGACTGAAGCTTTCTTT
12	TRBJ2-7	TRBV6-2/TRBV6-3	.	.	CASSMGIYEQYF	TGTGCCAGCAGTATGGGCATCTACGAGCAGTACTTC
14	TRBJ2-2	TRBV4-3	.	.	CASSQDPGEGELFF	TGCGCCAGCAGCCAAGACCCAGGGGAAGGGGAGCTGTTTTTT
10	TRBJ2-7	TRBV30	.	.	CAWSDRDTFF	TGTGCCTGGAGTGACCGGGACACCTTCTTC
13	TRBJ1-1	TRBV4-1	.	.	CASSPTQNTEAFF	TGCGCCAGCAGCCCAACTCAGAACACTGAAGCTTTCTTT
16	TRBJ1-3	TRBV5-1	once	TRBD1	CASSLEETGTGNTIYF	TGCGCCAGCAGCTTGGAGGAGACAGGGACTGGAAACACCATATATTTT
18	TRBJ2-5	TRBV19	.	TRBD2	CASSMQLAGGHLQETQYF	TGTGCCAGTAGTATGCAGCTAGCGGGGGGCCACCTACAAGAGACCCAGTACTTC
16	TRBJ1-3	TRBV19	.	.	CASSIVQPSSGNTIYF	TGTGCCAGTAGTATTGTACAGCCGTCCTCTGGAAACACCATATATTTT
13	TRBJ1-2	TRBV28	.	.	CASSSIQNYGYTF	TGTGCCAGCAGTTCTATACAGAACTATGGCTACACCTTC
17	TRBJ2-2	TRBV7-6	.	.	CASRAMMGGLSTGELFF	TGTGCCAGCAGAGCCATGATGGGGGGGCTTAGCACCGGGGAGCTGTTTTTT
17	TRBJ2-2	TRBV9	.	TRBD2	CASSVAVAGGVPGELFF	TGTGCCAGCAGCGTAGCGGTAGCGGGGGGGGTCCCCGGGGAGCTGTTTTTT
16	TRBJ2-7	TRBV7-8	once	.	CASSSTIGHSSYEQYF	TGTGCCAGCAGCTCCACGATCGGCCACAGCTCCTACGAGCAGTACTTC
15	TRBJ2-7	TRBV4-1	.	TRBD2	CASSQGLAGVREQYF	TGCGCCAGCAGCCAGGGACTAGCGGGGGTCCGCGAGCAGTACTTC
12	TRBJ1-1	TRBV7-9	.	.	CASSQGRTEAFF	TGTGCCAGCAGCCAAGGGAGGACTGAAGCTTTCTTT
13	TRBJ1-2	TRBV5-8	few	TRBD1	CASSLRQGGGYTF	TGTGCCAGCAGCTTAAGACAGGGGGGTGGCTACACCTTC
13	TRBJ1-4	TRBV12-3/TRBV12-4	few	TRBD1	CASSDRAGEKLFF	TGTGCCAGCAGTGACAGGGCTGGTGAAAAACTGTTTTTT
15	TRBJ2-7	TRBV5-4	.	.	CASSLDRAFSYEQYF	TGTGCCAGCAGCTTGGACAGGGCGTTCTCCTACGAGCAGTACTTC
15	TRBJ1-5	TRBV19	once	TRBD1	CASSIPGTVNQPQHF	TGTGCCAGTAGTATTCCCGGGACAGTCAATCAGCCCCAGCATTTT
13	TRBJ1-2	TRBV4-2	.	.	CASSPRGGYGYTF	TGTGCCAGCAGCCCTAGGGGGGGATATGGCTACACCTTC
12	TRBJ2-7	TRBV27	few	TRBD1	CASSTGGFEQYF	TGTGCCAGCAGCACAGGGGGGTTCGAGCAGTACTTC
13	TRBJ2-7	TRBV15	.	.	CATSRDRGYEQYF	TGTGCCACCAGCAGGGACAGAGGCTACGAGCAGTACTTC
15	TRBJ1-1	TRBV3-1/TRBV3-2	.	TRBD1	CASSQIKTGGSLRFF	TGTGCCAGCAGCCAAATTAAGACAGGGGGCTCACTAAGGTTCTTT
14	TRBJ1-2	TRBV19	.	TRBD1	CASSPRTGISGYTF	TGTGCCAGTAGTCCTCGGACAGGGATCAGTGGCTACACCTTC
17	TRBJ2-6	TRBV10-1	.	.	CASSWSRGASGANVLTF	TGCGCCAGCAGTTGGTCCCGGGGAGCGTCTGGGGCCAACGTCCTGACTTTC
14	TRBJ1-2	TRBV5-1	.	.	CASSLLQVGDGYTF	TGCGCCAGCAGCTTATTACAGGTCGGCGATGGCTACACCTTC
19	TRBJ1-3	TRBV5-5	.	.	CASSWRFGAGVSSGNTIYF	TGTGCCAGCAGCTGGAGATTCGGAGCAGGGGTCTCCTCTGGAAACACCATATATTTT
15	TRBJ1-4	TRBV5-4	.	TRBD1	CASSLTGGRSEKLFF	TGTGCCAGCAGCCTTACAGGGGGCCGGAGTGAAAAACTGTTTTTT
13	TRBJ2-7	TRBV5-5	.	.	CASSLITAAEQYF	TGTGCCAGCAGCTTGATAACGGCGGCCGAGCAGTACTTC